This TCR beta chain appears in the sequencing data of a study of blood T cell repertoires in COVID-19. Only in-frame clones appear in the TCRdb table, and some are missing; sequencing was by immunoSEQ multiplex PCR. There are approximately 300,000 clones in the sample; about nine tenths occur only once, and 10% to 12% lies in the top ten. V lost 5 bases, J lost 2 bases, and 1 base stayed unmatched. CDR3 length: 15 residues. Germline V gene lookup returns CDR1 SEHNR and CDR2 FQNEAQ (reference sequence). The clonotype was recovered from a woman in her thirties with COVID-19, enrolled during active disease. V is TRBV7-9 and J is TRBJ1-5, with 12 bases aligning to TRBD1. The material sequenced was peripheral blood. DNA for the CDR3: TGTGCCAGCAGCGGGACAGGGGGCCGCAATCAGCCCCAGCATTTT. The encoded protein is CASSGTGGRNQPQHF. Full variable domain (outside the CDR3, taken from reference TRBV7-9 and TRBJ1-5): DTGVSQNPRHKITKRGQNVTFRCDPISEHNRLYWYRQTLGQGPEFLTYFQNEAQLEKSRLLSDRFSAERPKGSFSTLEIQRTEQGDSAMYLCASSGTGGRNQPQHFGDGTRLSIL.